These 20 T cell receptor beta chains were all obtained from the same sample, sequenced in a study of T cells in Graves' hyperthyroidism and ophthalmopathy. TCR beta CDR3 region amplification was performed from RNA transcripts. Using the HTBI primer set, a first-round RT-PCR was run on the TCR CDR3. TCRdb fed the multiplex PCR reads into MiXCR, producing one record per CDR3 protein. The table records around 690,000 distinct CDR3 sequences, approximately 15% of them present only once. Sequenced input: blood. The receptors here all came from a man aged 45-65 years with Graves' hyperthyroidism.

This clonotype showed up many times. This chain connects TRBV5-1 to TRBJ2-2, with D tentatively TRBD1 (5 bases). Germline CDR1 is SGHRS and CDR2 is YFSETQ. V lost 0 bases, J lost 5 bases, and 8 bases lay in between. CDR3 size: 14 residues. CDR3 bases: TGCGCCAGCAGCTTGGTTCAGGGAACCGGGGAGCTGTTTTTT. This gives the protein CASSLVQGTGELFF.

This clonotype was counted between two and nine times. The V call is TRBV20-1, the J call TRBJ1-1; D is possibly TRBD1 (5 bases). V dropped 0 bases and J dropped 3 bases, with 17 bases sitting between them. This CDR3 is built from 16 residues. Germline values: CDR1 DFQATT, CDR2 SNEGSKA (reference sequence). This CDR3 is CSARDLGAGRDTEAFF. Here the CDR3 DNA reads TGCAGTGCTAGAGATTTAGGAGCAGGGCGTGACACTGAAGCTTTCTTT.

This clonotype was seen at least ten times. The CDR3 DNA is TGTGCCAGCAGTCTCTCGGGAGAACATACGCAGTATTTT. Translated, it gives CASSLSGEHTQYF. The chain recombines TRBV28 with TRBJ2-3, with D tentatively TRBD2 (6 bases). Germline-derived CDR1 and CDR2 are MDHEN and SYDVKM. This CDR3 is 13 amino acids long. The V end lost 5 bases, the J end lost 7 bases, and 13 bases lay between the germline ends.

This clonotype was detected ten times or more. J is TRBJ2-5 and V is TRBV7-9; no clear D gene. The germline CDR1 and CDR2 sequences are SEHNR and FQNEAQ (reference sequence). Trimming took 1 base from V and 3 from J, leaving 12 bases between them. The CDR3 is 15 amino acids. The DNA for the CDR3 is TGTGCCAGCAGCTTAGGTCCCGGACGGGAAGAGACCCAGTACTTC. This gives the protein CASSLGPGREETQYF.

This clonotype was counted many times. The rearrangement links TRBV7-3 to TRBJ2-5; possible D gene TRBD1, 6 bases. This CDR3 spans 14 amino acids. Germline loops: CDR1 SGHTA, CDR2 FQGTGA. The ends were cut back, 5 bases at V and 4 bases at J, with 14 bases in the middle. CDR3 residues: CASSKQGGGETQYF. For the CDR3, the DNA is TGTGCCAGCAGCAAACAGGGTGGAGGAGAGACCCAGTACTTC.

The rearrangement links TRBV19 to TRBJ2-7; possibly TRBD2 for D (6 bases). Germline lookup yields CDR1 LNHDA and CDR2 SQIVND (reference sequence). Trimming cost V 0 bases and J 0 bases, with 12 bases left between them. CDR3 length: 16 amino acids. The CDR3 DNA sequence: TGTGCCAGTAGTATAGAGCCAGCGGGTTCCTCCTACGAGCAGTACTTC. This gives the protein CASSIEPAGSSYEQYF.

This clonotype has a count of ten or more. The rearrangement links TRBV7-2 to TRBJ2-1; tentatively, D is TRBD2 (6 bases). There are 15 residues in the CDR3. V dropped 3 bases and J dropped 0 bases, with 9 bases sitting between them. CDR1 is SGHTA, CDR2 FQGNSA, per germline. DNA of the CDR3: TGTGCCAGCAGCTTGGGACTTTACTCCTACAATGAGCAGTTCTTC. Its protein is CASSLGLYSYNEQFF.

This clonotype was recorded many times. The chain employs TRBV10-1 and TRBJ2-5; no definite D call. There are 14 residues in the CDR3. CDR1 and CDR2 from the germline V gene are WNHNN and SYGVQD (reference sequence). With 5 bases removed from V and 0 bases from J, the gap between germline ends came to 10 bases. The CDR3 DNA sequence: TGCGCCAGCAGTCGACGGACCGACCAAGAGACCCAGTACTTC. Translation gives CASSRRTDQETQYF.

This chain joins TRBV2 and TRBJ2-4; D assignment may be TRBD1 or TRBD2 (5 bases each). The CDR3 spans 15 residues. Trimming took off 6 bases at V and 0 bases at J, with 12 bases between the two ends. The germline gives CDR1 SNHLY, CDR2 FYNNEI. CDR3 region: CASRGDDVAKNIQYF. The DNA of the CDR3 is TGTGCCAGCAGGGGGGACGACGTAGCCAAAAACATTCAGTACTTC. The full variable domain, completed using reference TRBV2 and TRBJ2-4, is EPEVTQTPSHQVTQMGQEVILRCVPISNHLYFYWYRQILGQKVEFLVSFYNNEISEKSEIFDDQFSVERPDGSNFTLKIRSTKLEDSAMYFCASRGDDVAKNIQYFGAGTRLSVL.

V and J are TRBV13 and TRBJ2-2, with 15 nucleotides matching TRBD2. Trimming at V came to 5 bases and at J to 6 bases, leaving 7 bases not matched to a gene. Germline CDR1 PRHDT, CDR2 FYEKMQ (reference sequence). The CDR3 sequence is 17 residues long. CDR3 nucleotides: TGTGCCAGCAGCATGGGACTAGCGGGAGGATCATCCGGGGAGCTGTTTTTT. Translating it yields CASSMGLAGGSSGELFF.

This clonotype was found many times. This chain connects TRBV3-1 to TRBJ2-3; the D is unclear. This CDR3 comprises 15 residues. V lost 1 base, J lost 0 bases, and 8 bases lay in between. Germline V gene lookup returns CDR1 LGHDT and CDR2 YNNKEL (reference sequence). The CDR3 coding sequence is TGTGCCAGCAGCCAAGCCCCCATTAGCACAGATACGCAGTATTTT. This gives the protein CASSQAPISTDTQYF.

This rearrangement joins TRBV7-2 to TRBJ2-2; 7 positions match TRBD2. Trimming at V came to 2 bases and at J to 10 bases, leaving 10 bases not matched to a gene. This CDR3 is 15 amino acids long. Germline V gene sequence: CDR1 SGHTA, CDR2 FQGNSA. CDR3 protein: CASSLMWEGRTELFF. CDR3 in DNA: TGTGCCAGCAGCTTAATGTGGGAGGGCCGCACGGAGCTGTTTTTT.

This chain connects TRBV29-1 to TRBJ2-7, with D unresolved. The V end lost 1 base, the J end lost 3 bases, and 7 bases lay between the germline ends. The CDR3 loop spans 12 amino acids. CDR1 is SQVTM and CDR2 is ANQGSEA in the germline V gene. The CDR3 coding sequence is TGCAGCGTTGAAGGCAACCACTACGAGCAGTACTTC. Protein: CSVEGNHYEQYF.

With regard to this clonotype: One junction end does not reproduce the germline sequence, and a read error may be involved. This rearrangement joins TRBV11-2 to TRBJ2-1, with D perhaps TRBD1 or TRBD2 (5 bases each). Germline V gene lookup returns CDR1 SGHAT and CDR2 FQNNGV. The CDR3 spans 13 residues. In DNA form, the CDR3 reads TGTGCCAGCAGCTCTCCGGGACCCCAGGAGCAGGTCTTC. This gives the protein CASSSPGPQEQVF.

This clonotype was recorded at least ten times. The chain joins TRBV13 to TRBJ1-1; no clear D. CDR1 is PRHDT, CDR2 FYEKMQ, per germline (reference sequence). CDR3 size: 16 residues. V was cut by 3 bases and J by 0 bases, with 14 bases left in between. The CDR3 DNA sequence: TGTGCCAGCAGCTTTTCACAGAGTTTCATGAACACTGAAGCTTTCTTT. Translating gives CASSFSQSFMNTEAFF.

There are many counts of this clonotype. V and J are TRBV6-1 and TRBJ2-7; 11 bases agree with TRBD1. This CDR3 contains 15 residues. In germline, CDR1 is MNHNS, CDR2 SASEGT. Trimming removed 4 bases from V and 6 bases from J; junction bases left unmatched: 8. The CDR3 loop reads CASSGGTGGQREQYF. The CDR3 DNA is TGTGCCAGCAGTGGAGGGACAGGGGGTCAACGCGAGCAGTACTTC.

The chain carries TRBV10-2 and TRBJ2-4; a weak D match, TRBD2 (7 bases). The CDR3 loop spans 12 amino acids. Germline V lookup: CDR1 WSHSY, CDR2 SAAADI. V dropped 6 bases and J dropped 14 bases, with 17 bases sitting between them. CDR3 protein: CASRGGGDSKYF. In DNA, the CDR3 is TGCGCCAGCAGGGGGGGGGGCGATTCTAAGTACTTC.

There are many counts of this clonotype. The chain has TRBV3-1 and TRBJ2-5; the D gene is possibly TRBD1 (7 bases). The CDR3 runs 14 residues. The V gene lost 1 base and the J gene lost 5 bases, with 11 bases spanning the gap. Per the germline V gene, CDR1 is LGHDT and CDR2 is YNNKEL (reference sequence). CDR3 protein: CASSQARGVETQYF. In nucleotides, the CDR3 is TGTGCCAGCAGCCAAGCCAGGGGGGTGGAGACCCAGTACTTC.

V gene TRBV28 combines with J gene TRBJ1-2, with no clear D. Trimming took 4 bases from V and 8 from J, leaving 14 bases between them. The germline gives CDR1 MDHEN, CDR2 SYDVKM. The CDR3 has 13 residues. CDR3 sequence reads: CASSSGHGKGYTF. CDR3 nucleotides: TGTGCCAGCAGTTCGGGCCACGGGAAGGGCTACACCTTC.

In this sample, this clonotype turned up many times. CDR3 nucleotide sequence: TGTGCCAGCAGCTCCCGACAGAGCATGAACACTGAAGCTTTCTTT. Encoded protein: CASSSRQSMNTEAFF. The rearrangement links TRBV7-2 to TRBJ1-1; D is perhaps TRBD1 (5 bases). The germline gives CDR1 SGHTA, CDR2 FQGNSA. V lost 4 bases to trimming and J lost 0 bases, with 12 bases between them. The CDR3 is 15 amino acids. Full variable domain (remainder filled in from reference TRBV7-2 and TRBJ1-1): GAGVSQSPSNKVTEKGKDVELRCDPISGHTALYWYRQSLGQGLEFLIYFQGNSAPDKSGLPSDRFSAERTGGSVSTLTIQRTQQEDSAVYLCASSSRQSMNTEAFFGQGTRLTVV.